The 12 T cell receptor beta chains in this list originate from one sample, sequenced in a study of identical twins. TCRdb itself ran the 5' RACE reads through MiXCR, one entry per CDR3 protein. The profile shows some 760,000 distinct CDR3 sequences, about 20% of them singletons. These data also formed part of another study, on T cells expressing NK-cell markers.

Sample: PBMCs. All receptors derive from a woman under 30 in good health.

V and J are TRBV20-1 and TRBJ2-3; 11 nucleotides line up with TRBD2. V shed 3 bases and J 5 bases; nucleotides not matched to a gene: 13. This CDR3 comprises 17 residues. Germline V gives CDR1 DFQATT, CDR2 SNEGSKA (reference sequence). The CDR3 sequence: CSARGTSGVGPQDTQYF. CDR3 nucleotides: TGCAGTGCTAGGGGGACTAGCGGAGTGGGACCACAAGATACGCAGTATTTT.

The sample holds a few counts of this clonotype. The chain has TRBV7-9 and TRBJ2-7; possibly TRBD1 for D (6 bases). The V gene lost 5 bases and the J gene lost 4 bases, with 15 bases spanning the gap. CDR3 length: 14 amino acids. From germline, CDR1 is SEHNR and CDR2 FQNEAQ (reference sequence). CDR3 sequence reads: CASSGPGQRYEQYF. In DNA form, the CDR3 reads TGTGCCAGCAGCGGCCCCGGACAGCGGTACGAGCAGTACTTC. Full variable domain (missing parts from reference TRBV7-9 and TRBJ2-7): DTGVSQNPRHKITKRGQNVTFRCDPISEHNRLYWYRQTLGQGPEFLTYFQNEAQLEKSRLLSDRFSAERPKGSFSTLEIQRTEQGDSAMYLCASSGPGQRYEQYFGPGTRLTVT.

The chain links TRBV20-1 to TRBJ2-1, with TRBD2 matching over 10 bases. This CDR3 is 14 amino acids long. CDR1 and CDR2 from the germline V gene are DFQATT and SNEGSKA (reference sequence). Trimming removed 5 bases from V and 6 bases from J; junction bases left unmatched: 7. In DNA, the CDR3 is TGCAGTGCTCAAGCGGGAGGGCCGATCAATGAGCAGTTCTTC. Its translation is CSAQAGGPINEQFF.

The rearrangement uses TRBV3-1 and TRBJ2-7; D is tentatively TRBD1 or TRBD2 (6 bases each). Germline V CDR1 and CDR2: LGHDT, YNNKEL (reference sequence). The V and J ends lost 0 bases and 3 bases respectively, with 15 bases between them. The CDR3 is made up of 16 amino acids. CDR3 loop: CASSQDWRLGGYEQYF. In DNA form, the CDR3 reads TGTGCCAGCAGCCAAGATTGGAGACTAGGGGGCTACGAGCAGTACTTC.

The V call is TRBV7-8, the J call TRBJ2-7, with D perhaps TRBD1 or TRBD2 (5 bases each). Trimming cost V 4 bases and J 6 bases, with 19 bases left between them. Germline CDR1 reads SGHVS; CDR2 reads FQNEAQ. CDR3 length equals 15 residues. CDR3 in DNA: TGTGCCAGCAGCTGGAATCGGGACCCCTTGAGCGAGCAGTACTTC. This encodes CASSWNRDPLSEQYF.

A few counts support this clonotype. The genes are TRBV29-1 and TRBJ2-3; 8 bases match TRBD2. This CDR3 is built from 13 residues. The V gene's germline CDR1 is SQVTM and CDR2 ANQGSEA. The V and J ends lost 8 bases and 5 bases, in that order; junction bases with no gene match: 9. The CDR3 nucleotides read TGCAGCACGGGGACTAGGAGGGAAGATACGCAGTATTTT. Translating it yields CSTGTRREDTQYF.

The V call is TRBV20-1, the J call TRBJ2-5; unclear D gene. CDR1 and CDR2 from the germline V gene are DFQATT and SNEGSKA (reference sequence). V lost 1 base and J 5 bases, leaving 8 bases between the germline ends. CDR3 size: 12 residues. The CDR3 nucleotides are TGCAGTGCTAGAGCGGGTAGCGAGACCCAGTACTTC. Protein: CSARAGSETQYF.

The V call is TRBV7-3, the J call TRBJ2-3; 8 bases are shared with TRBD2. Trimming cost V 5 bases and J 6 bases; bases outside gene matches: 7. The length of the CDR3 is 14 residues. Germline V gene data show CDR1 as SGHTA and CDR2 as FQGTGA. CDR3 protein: CASSLQGLVDTQYF. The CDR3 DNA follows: TGTGCCAGCAGCCTCCAGGGACTAGTTGATACGCAGTATTTT.

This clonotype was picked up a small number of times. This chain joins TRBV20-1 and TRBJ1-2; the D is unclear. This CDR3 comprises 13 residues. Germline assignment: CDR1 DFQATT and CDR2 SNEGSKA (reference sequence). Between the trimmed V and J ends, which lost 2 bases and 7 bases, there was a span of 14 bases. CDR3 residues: CSARSRERGGYTF. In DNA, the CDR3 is TGCAGTGCTAGATCTCGCGAAAGAGGTGGCTACACCTTC.

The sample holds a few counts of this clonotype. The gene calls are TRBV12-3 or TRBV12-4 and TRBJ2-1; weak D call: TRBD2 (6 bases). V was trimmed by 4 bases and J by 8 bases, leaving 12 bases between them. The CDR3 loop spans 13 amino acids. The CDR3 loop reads CASSSGRKDEQFF. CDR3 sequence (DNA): TGTGCCAGCAGTTCAGGGAGGAAGGATGAGCAGTTCTTC.

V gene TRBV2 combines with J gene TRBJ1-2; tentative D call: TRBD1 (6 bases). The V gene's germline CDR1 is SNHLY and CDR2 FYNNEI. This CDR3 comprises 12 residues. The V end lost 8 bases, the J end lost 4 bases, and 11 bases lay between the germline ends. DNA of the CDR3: TGTGCCAGCCCGTGGGGGCTCTATGGCTACACCTTC. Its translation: CASPWGLYGYTF.

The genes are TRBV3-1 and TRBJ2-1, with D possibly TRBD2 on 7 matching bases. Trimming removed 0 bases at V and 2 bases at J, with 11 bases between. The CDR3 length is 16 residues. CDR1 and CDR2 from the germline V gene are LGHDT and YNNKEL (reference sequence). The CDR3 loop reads CASSQEGGRAYNEQFF. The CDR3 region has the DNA TGTGCCAGCAGCCAAGAAGGGGGGAGGGCCTACAATGAGCAGTTCTTC.